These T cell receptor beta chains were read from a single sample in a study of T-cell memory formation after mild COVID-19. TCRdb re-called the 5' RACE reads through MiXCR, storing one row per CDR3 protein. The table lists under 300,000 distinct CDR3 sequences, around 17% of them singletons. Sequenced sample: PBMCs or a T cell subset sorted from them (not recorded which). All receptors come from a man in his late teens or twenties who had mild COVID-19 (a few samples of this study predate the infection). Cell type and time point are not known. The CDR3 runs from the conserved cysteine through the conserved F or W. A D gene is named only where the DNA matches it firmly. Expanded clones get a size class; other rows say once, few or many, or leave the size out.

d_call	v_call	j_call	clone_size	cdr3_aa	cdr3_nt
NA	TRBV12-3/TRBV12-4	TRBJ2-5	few	CASSFGLGGVGETQYF	TGTGCCAGCAGTTTCGGACTTGGAGGGGTGGGAGAGACCCAGTACTTC
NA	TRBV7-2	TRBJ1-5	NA	CASSLESTGHQPQHF	TGTGCCAGCAGCTTAGAAAGCACAGGGCATCAGCCCCAGCATTTT
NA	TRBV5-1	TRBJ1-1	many	CASSLGTGQTEAFF	TGCGCCAGCAGCTTGGGTACAGGGCAAACTGAAGCTTTCTTT
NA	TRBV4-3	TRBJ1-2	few	CASSQDHRGANYGYTF	TGCGCCAGCAGCCAAGATCACCGGGGAGCTAACTATGGCTACACCTTC
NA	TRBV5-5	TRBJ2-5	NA	CASSLEGSRETQYF	TGTGCCAGCAGCTTGGAGGGTAGCAGGGAGACCCAGTACTTC
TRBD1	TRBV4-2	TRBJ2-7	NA	CASSQGTRGSYEQYF	TGTGCCAGCAGCCAAGGGACCAGGGGGTCCTACGAGCAGTACTTC
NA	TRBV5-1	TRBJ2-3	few	CASSPRSGRSTDTQYF	TGCGCCAGCAGCCCGCGCAGCGGGCGAAGCACAGATACGCAGTATTTT
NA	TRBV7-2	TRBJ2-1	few	CASTTSRIFEQFF	TGTGCCAGCACTACTAGTAGGATATTCGAGCAGTTCTTC
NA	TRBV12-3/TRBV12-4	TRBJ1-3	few	CASSFNPGNTIYF	TGTGCCAGCAGTTTCAACCCTGGAAACACCATATATTTT
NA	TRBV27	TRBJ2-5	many	CARQGETQYF	TGTGCCAGGCAGGGAGAGACCCAGTACTTC
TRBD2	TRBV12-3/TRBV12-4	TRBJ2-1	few	CASSSRGGLSYNEQFF	TGTGCCAGCAGTTCCCGGGGGGGCCTATCCTACAATGAGCAGTTCTTC
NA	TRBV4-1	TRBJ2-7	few	CASSREGGSYEQYF	TGCGCCAGCAGCCGCGAGGGTGGCTCCTACGAGCAGTACTTC
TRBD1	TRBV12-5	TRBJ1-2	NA	CASGLDRGLYGYTF	TGTGCTAGTGGTTTGGACAGGGGACTCTATGGCTACACCTTC
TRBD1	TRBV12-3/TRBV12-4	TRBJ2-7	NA	CASSLKYRGVHLGTYEQYF	TGTGCCAGCAGCCTAAAGTACAGGGGTGTGCACCTTGGGACCTACGAGCAGTACTTC
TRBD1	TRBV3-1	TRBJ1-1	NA	CASSQGTGNWGKNTEAFF	TGTGCCAGCAGCCAGGGGACAGGGAATTGGGGAAAGAACACTGAAGCTTTCTTT
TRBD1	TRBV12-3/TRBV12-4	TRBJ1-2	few	CASSTGGTGGDYGYTF	TGTGCCAGCAGTACCGGCGGGACAGGAGGGGACTATGGCTACACCTTC
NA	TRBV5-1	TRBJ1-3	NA	CASSLGQEGNTIYF	TGCGCCAGCAGCTTGGGACAGGAAGGAAACACCATATATTTT
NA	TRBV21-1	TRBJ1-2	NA	CASSSRGRNGYTF	TGTGCCAGCAGCTCCCGGGGGAGGAATGGCTACACCTTC
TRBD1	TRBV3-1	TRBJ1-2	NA	CASSQDRGQGRGYTF	TGTGCCAGCAGCCAAGATAGGGGGCAGGGGAGAGGCTACACCTTC
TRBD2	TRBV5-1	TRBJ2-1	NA	CASSAGLAGINEQFF	TGCGCCAGCAGCGCGGGACTAGCGGGGATCAATGAGCAGTTCTTC
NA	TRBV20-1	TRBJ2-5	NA	CSAAGSGEETQYF	TGCAGTGCAGCGGGTTCGGGGGAGGAGACCCAGTACTTC
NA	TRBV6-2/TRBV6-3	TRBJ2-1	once	CASSRGRGGGPNNEQFF	TGTGCCAGCAGTCGCGGGCGTGGGGGGGGGCCTAACAATGAGCAGTTCTTC
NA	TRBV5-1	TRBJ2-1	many	CASSLLQGLYNEQFF	TGCGCCAGCAGCTTATTGCAGGGCCTATACAATGAGCAGTTCTTC
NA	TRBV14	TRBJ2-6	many	CASSPGHSGANVLTF	TGTGCCAGCAGCCCGGGACACTCTGGGGCCAACGTCCTGACTTTC
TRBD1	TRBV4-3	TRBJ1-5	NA	CASSQDLGQGASQPQHF	TGCGCCAGCAGCCAAGATCTCGGACAGGGGGCCAGTCAGCCCCAGCATTTT
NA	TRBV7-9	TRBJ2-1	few	CASSPRRDEQFF	TGTGCCAGCAGCCCACGTCGCGATGAGCAGTTCTTC
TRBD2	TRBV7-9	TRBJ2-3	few	CASSGTSGELLF	TGTGCCAGCAGCGGGACTAGCGGGGAACTTCTATTT
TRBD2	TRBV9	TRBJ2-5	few	CASSAERGRETQYF	TGTGCCAGCAGCGCCGAGCGGGGGAGGGAGACCCAGTACTTC
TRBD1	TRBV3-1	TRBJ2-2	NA	CASSPWTGGPGELFF	TGTGCCAGCAGCCCCTGGACAGGGGGTCCCGGGGAGCTGTTTTTT
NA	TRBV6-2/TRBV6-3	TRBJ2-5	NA	CASRGVWETQYF	TGTGCCAGCCGGGGAGTCTGGGAGACCCAGTACTTC